This TCR beta chain was observed in a study of CD4 T cells in relation to SARS-CoV-2 and coronaviruses. Study information: PBMCs were cultured with antigen for about eleven days before TCR beta sequencing. No peptide or an HIV-1 Nef peptide pool served as negative control.

CD4+ T cells from unexposed donors were obtained before the COVID-19 pandemic (2011-2018). CD4+ T cells were isolated from the cells after less than 13 days of culture. PBMCs were plated at two million per well in IL-2-containing medium. As for this clone: Its antigen is currently unknown.

Sequenced by immunoSEQ multiplex PCR; TCRdb stores in-frame clones only, minus some. The table has 20,000 to 25,000 clones, roughly 80% seen once. With V trimmed by 6 bases and J by 8 bases, 5 bases remained unmatched. CDR1 and CDR2 (germline): MNHEY, SVGEGT. CDR3 length: 13 amino acids. This chain links TRBV6-2 or TRBV6-3 with TRBJ1-4; 8 nucleotides agree with TRBD1. The sample comprised CD4+ T cells from PBMCs, cultured in vitro. The clonotype was recovered from a human donor in good health. CDR3: CASSRDRMEKLFF. CDR3 sequence (DNA): TGTGCCAGCAGCAGGGACAGGATGGAAAAACTGTTTTTT.